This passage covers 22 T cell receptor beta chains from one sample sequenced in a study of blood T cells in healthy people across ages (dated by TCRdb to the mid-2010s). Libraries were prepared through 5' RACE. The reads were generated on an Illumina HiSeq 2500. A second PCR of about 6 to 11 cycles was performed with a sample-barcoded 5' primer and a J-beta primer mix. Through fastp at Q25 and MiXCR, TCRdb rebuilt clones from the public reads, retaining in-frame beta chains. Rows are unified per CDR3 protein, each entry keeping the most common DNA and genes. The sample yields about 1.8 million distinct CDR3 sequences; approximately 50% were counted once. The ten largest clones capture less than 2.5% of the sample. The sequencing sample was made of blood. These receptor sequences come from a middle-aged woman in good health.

CDR3: CASSQDWALSSYNEQFF. The DNA of the CDR3 is TGTGCCAGCAGCCAAGACTGGGCCCTGAGCTCCTACAATGAGCAGTTCTTC. The rearrangement uses TRBV14 and TRBJ2-1; D not certain. Trimming left V 0 bases short and J 0 bases short, with 12 bases between. CDR3 length equals 17 residues. Germline lookup yields CDR1 SGHDN and CDR2 FVKESK.

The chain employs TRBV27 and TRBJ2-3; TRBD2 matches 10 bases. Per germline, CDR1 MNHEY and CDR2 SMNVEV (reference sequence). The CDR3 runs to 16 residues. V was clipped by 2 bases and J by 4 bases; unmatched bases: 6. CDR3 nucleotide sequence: TGTGCCAGCAGTTTAAGGGAAGGACTAGCGGCAGATACGCAGTATTTT. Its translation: CASSLREGLAADTQYF.

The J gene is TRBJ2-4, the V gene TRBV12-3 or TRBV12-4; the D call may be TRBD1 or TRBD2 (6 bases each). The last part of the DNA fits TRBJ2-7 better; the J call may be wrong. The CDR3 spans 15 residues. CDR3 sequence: CASTPMGGSPYEQYF. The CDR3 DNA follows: TGTGCCAGCACCCCTATGGGGGGCAGTCCCTACGAGCAGTACTTC.

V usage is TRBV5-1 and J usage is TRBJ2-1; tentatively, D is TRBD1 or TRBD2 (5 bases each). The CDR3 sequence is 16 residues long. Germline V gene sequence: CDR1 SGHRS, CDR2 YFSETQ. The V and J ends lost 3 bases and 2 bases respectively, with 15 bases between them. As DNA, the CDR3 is TGCGCCAGCAGCTCGATGGGGGTTAGTCCCTACAATGAGCAGTTCTTC. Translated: CASSSMGVSPYNEQFF.

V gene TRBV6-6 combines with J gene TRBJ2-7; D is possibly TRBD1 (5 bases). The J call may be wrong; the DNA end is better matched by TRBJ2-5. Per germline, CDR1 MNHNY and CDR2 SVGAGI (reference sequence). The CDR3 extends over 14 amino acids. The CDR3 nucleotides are TGTGCCAGCAGTTTAACCACAGGAGCAGAGACCCAGTACTTC. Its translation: CASSLTTGAETQYF.

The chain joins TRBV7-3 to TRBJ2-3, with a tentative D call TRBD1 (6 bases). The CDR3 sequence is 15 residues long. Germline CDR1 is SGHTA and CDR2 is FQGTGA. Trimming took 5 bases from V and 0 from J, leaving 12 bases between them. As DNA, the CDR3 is TGTGCCAGCAGCACAGCAGGGGAAAGCACAGATACGCAGTATTTT. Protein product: CASSTAGESTDTQYF. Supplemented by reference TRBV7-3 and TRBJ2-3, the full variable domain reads GAGVSQTPSNKVTEKGKYVELRCDPISGHTALYWYRQSLGQGPEFLIYFQGTGAADDSGLPNDRFFAVRPEGSVSTLKIQRTERGDSAVYLCASSTAGESTDTQYFGPGTRLTVL.

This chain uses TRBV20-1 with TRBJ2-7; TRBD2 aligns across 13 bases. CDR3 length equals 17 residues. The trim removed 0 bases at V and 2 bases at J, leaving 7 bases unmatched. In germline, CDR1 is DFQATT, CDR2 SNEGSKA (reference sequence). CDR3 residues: CSARDVTSGGGTYEQYF. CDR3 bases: TGCAGTGCTAGAGATGTAACTAGCGGGGGGGGGACCTACGAGCAGTACTTC.

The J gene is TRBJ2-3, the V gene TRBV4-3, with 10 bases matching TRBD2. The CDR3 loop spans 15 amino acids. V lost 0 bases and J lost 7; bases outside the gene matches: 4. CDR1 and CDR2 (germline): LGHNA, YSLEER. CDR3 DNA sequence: TGCGCCAGCAGCCAAGAAAGCGGGGGGGCGAATACGCAGTATTTT. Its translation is CASSQESGGANTQYF.

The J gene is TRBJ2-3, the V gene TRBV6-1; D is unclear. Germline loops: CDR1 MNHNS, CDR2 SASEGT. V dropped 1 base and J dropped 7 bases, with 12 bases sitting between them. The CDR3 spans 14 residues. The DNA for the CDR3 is TGTGCCAGCAGTGAAGAGGCCTTTGGAAATACGCAGTATTTT. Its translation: CASSEEAFGNTQYF.

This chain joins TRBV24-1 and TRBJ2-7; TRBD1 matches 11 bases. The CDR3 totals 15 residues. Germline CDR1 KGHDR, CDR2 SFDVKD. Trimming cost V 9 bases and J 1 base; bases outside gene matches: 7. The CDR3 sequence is CATPPGQGGSYEQYF. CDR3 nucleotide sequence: TGTGCCACCCCTCCGGGACAGGGGGGATCCTACGAGCAGTACTTC.

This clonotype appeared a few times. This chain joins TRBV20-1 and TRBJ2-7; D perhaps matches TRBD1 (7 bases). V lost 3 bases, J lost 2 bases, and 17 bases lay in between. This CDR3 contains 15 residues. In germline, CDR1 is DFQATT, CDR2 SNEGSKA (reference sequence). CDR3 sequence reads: CSASRGTAFPYEQYF. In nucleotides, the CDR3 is TGCAGTGCTAGCCGCGGGACAGCTTTTCCCTACGAGCAGTACTTC.

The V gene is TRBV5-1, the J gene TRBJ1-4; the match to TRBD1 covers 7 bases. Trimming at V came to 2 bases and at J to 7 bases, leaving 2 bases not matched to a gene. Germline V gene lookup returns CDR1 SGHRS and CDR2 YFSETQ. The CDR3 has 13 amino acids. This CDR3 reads CASSFGTAEKLFF. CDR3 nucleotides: TGCGCCAGCAGCTTTGGGACAGCTGAAAAACTGTTTTTT.

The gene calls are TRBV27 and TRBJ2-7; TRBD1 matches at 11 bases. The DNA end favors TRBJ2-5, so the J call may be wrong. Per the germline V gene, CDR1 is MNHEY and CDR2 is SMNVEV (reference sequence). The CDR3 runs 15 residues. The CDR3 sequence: CASSLMGQGGETQYF. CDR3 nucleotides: TGTGCCAGCAGTTTAATGGGACAGGGGGGGGAGACCCAGTACTTC.

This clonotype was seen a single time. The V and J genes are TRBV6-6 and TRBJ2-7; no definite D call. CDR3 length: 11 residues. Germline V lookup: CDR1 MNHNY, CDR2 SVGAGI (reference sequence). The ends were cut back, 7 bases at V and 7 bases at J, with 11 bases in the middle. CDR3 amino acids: CASTSHNEQYF. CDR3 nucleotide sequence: TGTGCCAGCACCTCCCACAATGAGCAGTACTTC.

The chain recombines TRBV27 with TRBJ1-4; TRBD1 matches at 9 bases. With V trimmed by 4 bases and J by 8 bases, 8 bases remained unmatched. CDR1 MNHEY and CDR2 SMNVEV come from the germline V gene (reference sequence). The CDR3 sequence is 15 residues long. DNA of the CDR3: TGTGCCAGCAGTTCAAAGACAGGGGGGGTGGAAAAACTGTTTTTT. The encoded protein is CASSSKTGGVEKLFF.

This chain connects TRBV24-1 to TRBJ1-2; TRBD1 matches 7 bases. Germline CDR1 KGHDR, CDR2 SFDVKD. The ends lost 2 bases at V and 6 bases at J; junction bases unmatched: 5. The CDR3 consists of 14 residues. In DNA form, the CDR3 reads TGTGCCACCAGTGATTCGACAGGGATCGATGGCTACACCTTC. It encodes CATSDSTGIDGYTF.

CDR3 nucleotide sequence: TGTGCCAGCAGCCAAGATTGGGGGTTGAGCTCCTATAATTCACCCCTCCACTTT. This sequence encodes CASSQDWGLSSYNSPLHF. The V gene is TRBV3-1, the J gene TRBJ1-6; D is possibly TRBD1 (5 bases). Germline V lookup: CDR1 LGHDT, CDR2 YNNKEL (reference sequence). This CDR3 region has 18 residues. V was clipped by 0 bases and J by 0 bases, with 12 bases between them.

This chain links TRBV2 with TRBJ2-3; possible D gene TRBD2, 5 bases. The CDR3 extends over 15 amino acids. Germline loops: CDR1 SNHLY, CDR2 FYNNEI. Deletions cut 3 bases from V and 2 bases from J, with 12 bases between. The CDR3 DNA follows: TGTGCCAGCAGTGATAGGAGGTTCTCCACAGATACGCAGTATTTT. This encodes CASSDRRFSTDTQYF.

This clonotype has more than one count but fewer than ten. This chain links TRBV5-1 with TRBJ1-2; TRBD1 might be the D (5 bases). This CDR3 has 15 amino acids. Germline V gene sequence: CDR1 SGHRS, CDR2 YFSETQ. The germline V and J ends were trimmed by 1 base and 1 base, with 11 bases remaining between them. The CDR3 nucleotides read TGCGCCAGCAGCTTGAGTGGTGACAGTAACTATGGCTACACCTTC. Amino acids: CASSLSGDSNYGYTF.

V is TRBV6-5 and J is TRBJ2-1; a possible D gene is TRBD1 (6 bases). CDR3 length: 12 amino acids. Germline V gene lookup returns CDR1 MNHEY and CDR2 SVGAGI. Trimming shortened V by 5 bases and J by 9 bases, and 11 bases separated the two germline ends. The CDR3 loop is CASSQGNVEQFF. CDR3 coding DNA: TGTGCCAGCAGTCAGGGGAATGTTGAGCAGTTCTTC.

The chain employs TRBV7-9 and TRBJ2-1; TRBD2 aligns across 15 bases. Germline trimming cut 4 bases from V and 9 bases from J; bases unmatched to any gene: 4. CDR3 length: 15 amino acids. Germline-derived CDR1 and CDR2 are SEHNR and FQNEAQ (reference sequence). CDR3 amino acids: CASSSPGLAGGEQFF. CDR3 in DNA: TGTGCCAGCAGCTCTCCGGGACTAGCGGGGGGTGAGCAGTTCTTC.

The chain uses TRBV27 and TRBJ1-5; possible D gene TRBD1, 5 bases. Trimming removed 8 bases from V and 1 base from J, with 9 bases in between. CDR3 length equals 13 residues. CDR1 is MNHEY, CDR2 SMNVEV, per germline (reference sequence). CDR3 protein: CASGGWSNQPQHF. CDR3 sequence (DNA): TGTGCCAGCGGGGGGTGGAGCAATCAGCCCCAGCATTTT.